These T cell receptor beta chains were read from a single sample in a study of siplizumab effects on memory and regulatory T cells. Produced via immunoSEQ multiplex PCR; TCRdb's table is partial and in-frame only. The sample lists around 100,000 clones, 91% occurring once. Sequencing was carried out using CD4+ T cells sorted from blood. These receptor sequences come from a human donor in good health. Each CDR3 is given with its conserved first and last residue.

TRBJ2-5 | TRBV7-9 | CASSLELAETQYF
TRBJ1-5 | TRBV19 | CASNGQGGQPQHF
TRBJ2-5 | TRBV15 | CATSRDLRGAETQYF
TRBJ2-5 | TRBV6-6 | CASKPLAGTNGETQYF
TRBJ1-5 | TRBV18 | CASSPQAYQPQHF
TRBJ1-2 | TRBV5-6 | CASSLAGGAGYGYTF
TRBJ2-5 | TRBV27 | CASASYGTEKETQYF
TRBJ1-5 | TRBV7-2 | CASSLRGNQPQHF
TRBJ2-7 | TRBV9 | CASSNRGTPRGYEQYF
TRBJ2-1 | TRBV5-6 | CASSLGGAGVYNEQFF
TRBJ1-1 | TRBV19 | CASSTTVDTEAFF
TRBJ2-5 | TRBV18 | CASSPTGGAGQETQYF
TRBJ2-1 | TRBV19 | CASADRWSWFNEQFF
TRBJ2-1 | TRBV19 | CASSRGSTSGPYNEQFF
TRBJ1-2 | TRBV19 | CASSRTAYGYTF
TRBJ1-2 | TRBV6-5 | CASSDYGYTF
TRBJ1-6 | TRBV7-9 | CASSGTRDRVSPLHF
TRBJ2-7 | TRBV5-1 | CASSPQAGTYEQYF
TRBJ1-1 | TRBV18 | CASSLSGIPNTEAFF